The rows below give T cell receptor beta chains drawn from one sample of a study of T cell repertoires in aging, cancer and after chemotherapy. Each CDR3 protein gets one entry after TCRdb re-called the multiplex PCR reads with MiXCR. The sample holds some 2,700 distinct CDR3 sequences, approximately 23% seen once. The sequenced material came from blood. The receptor set was obtained from a human donor with a solid tumor. CDR3s leave out the opening cysteine and the closing phenylalanine or tryptophan.

>TRBV19|TRBJ2-1
ASSLNPGLAGEDEQF
>TRBV6-1|TRBJ2-5
ASSEEVGGQETLY
>TRBV18|TRBJ1-6
ASSPLPGSPLH
>TRBV7-3|TRBJ2-2
ASSPPGQGFAGELF
>TRBV5-1|TRBJ2-1
ASIPTESYNEQF
>TRBV18|TRBJ2-7
ASSPLGGAKSEQY
>TRBV12-3/TRBV12-4|TRBJ2-1
ASTFARGGQGEQF
>TRBV12-3/TRBV12-4|TRBJ2-7
ASSLAGDPYEQY
>TRBV4-3|TRBJ1-5
ASSQDKGSPQH
>TRBV6-4|TRBJ2-3
ASSDSGTSGVDTQY
>TRBV5-4|TRBJ2-1
ASSLDPGQPYVYEQF
>TRBV19|TRBJ1-5
ASSIGPSENSNQPQH
>TRBV30|TRBJ2-5
AWSGGLQETQY
>TRBV7-2|TRBJ1-5
ASSLNRVGLNNQPQH
>TRBV4-3|TRBJ2-1
ASSPTDQRGADEQF
>TRBV19|TRBJ2-5
ASSTPTGKILQETQY
>TRBV5-6|TRBJ1-2
ASSLPAPEGGYT
>TRBV7-2|TRBJ2-1
ASSSERGAYNEQF
>TRBV5-1|TRBJ1-2
ASCYRGGEHGYT
>TRBV4-3|TRBJ2-5
ASSRTSGETQY
>TRBV19|TRBJ1-5
ASSWTSNQPQH
>TRBV19|TRBJ2-2
ASTGRRNTGELF
>TRBV6-4|TRBJ1-4
ASSADRGFTEKLF
>TRBV12-5|TRBJ1-2
ASGLWQGGYGYT
>TRBV6-1|TRBJ2-7
ASSEKGGTGGYEQY
>TRBV19|TRBJ1-2
ASSITTGNYGYT
>TRBV10-3|TRBJ1-6
ASSRDRGSPPH
>TRBV14|TRBJ1-1
ASSQDLPGARPEAF
>TRBV20-1|TRBJ2-2
SARGGQTNTGELF
>TRBV6-5|TRBJ2-7
ASSYSGSEQY
>TRBV7-6|TRBJ2-7
ASSLASGREQY
>TRBV10-3|TRBJ2-3
AISDRAGGRGTQY
>TRBV6-6|TRBJ1-2
ASSSQGGELHGYT
>TRBV19|TRBJ2-3
ASSHLQGGGTDTQY
>TRBV6-2/TRBV6-3|TRBJ2-1
ASRPHSLAGGPWNEQF
>TRBV18|TRBJ2-7
ASSPPDGYEQY
>TRBV27|TRBJ2-5
ASSSTGRGTQY
>TRBV12-3/TRBV12-4|TRBJ2-1
ASSPSGRHNEQF
>TRBV19|TRBJ2-5
ASSMLGETQY
>TRBV4-3|TRBJ2-1
ASSHSGGARGEQF
>TRBV19|TRBJ2-1
ASSPWAGGRDEQF
>TRBV6-1|TRBJ2-5
ASSERMSTQY
>TRBV29-1|TRBJ2-3
SVRPWASASDTQY
>TRBV6-1|TRBJ2-7
ASSSQVGAVYEQY
>TRBV27|TRBJ2-1
ASSPSGDRGGFNEQF
>TRBV27|TRBJ2-5
ASSFMGLQETQY
>TRBV19|TRBJ2-7
ASSISGDGYEQY
>TRBV10-3|TRBJ1-1
AISESGRGTEAF
>TRBV5-4|TRBJ1-1
ASSIPENTEAF
>TRBV11-2|TRBJ2-5
ASSLNTQETQY